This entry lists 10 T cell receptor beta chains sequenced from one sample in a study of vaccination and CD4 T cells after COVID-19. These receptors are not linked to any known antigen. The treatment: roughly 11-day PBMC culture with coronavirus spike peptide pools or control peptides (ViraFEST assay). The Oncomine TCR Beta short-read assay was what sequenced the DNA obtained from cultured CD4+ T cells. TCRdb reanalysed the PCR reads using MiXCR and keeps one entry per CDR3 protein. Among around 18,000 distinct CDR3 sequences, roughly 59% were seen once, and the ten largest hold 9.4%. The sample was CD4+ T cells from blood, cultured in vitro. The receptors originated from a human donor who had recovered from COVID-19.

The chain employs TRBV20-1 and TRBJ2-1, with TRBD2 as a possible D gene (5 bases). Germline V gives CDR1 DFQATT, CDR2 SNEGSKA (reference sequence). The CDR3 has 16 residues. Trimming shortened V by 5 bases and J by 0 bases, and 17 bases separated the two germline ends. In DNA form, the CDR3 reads TGCAGTGCTCGCCACTTTAGCGTCAGCTCCTACAATGAGCAGTTCTTC. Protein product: CSARHFSVSSYNEQFF.

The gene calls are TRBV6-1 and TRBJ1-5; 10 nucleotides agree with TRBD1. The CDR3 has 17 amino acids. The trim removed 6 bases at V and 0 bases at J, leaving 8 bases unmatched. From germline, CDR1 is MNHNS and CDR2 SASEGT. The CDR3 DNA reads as TGTGCCAGCAGACCGGGACAGGGGATATATAGCAATCAGCCCCAGCATTTT. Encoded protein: CASRPGQGIYSNQPQHF.

This chain's CDR3 is CAWSVGTGGGTLYQETQYF. The DNA of the CDR3 is TGTGCCTGGAGTGTGGGGACAGGGGGCGGGACTCTCTACCAAGAGACCCAGTACTTC. V usage is TRBV30 and J usage is TRBJ2-5, with 12 positions matching TRBD1. Germline loops: CDR1 GTSNPN, CDR2 SVGIG (reference sequence). Losses at the gene ends were 0 bases for V and 0 bases for J; bases not matched to a gene: 11. CDR3 length: 19 residues.

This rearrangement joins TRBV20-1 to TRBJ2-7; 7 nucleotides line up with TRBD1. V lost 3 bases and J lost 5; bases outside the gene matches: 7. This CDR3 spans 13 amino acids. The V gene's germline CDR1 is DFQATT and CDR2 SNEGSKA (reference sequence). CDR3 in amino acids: CSARSDRIHEQYF. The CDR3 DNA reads TGCAGTGCTAGGTCGGACAGGATACACGAGCAGTACTTC.

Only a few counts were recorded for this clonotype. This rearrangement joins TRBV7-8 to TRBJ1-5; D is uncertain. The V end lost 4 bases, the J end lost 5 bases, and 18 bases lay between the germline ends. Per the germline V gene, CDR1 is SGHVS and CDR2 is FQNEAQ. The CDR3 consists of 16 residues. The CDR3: CASSYSFGDFYQPQHF. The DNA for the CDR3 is TGTGCCAGCAGCTACAGCTTCGGGGATTTTTATCAGCCCCAGCATTTT.

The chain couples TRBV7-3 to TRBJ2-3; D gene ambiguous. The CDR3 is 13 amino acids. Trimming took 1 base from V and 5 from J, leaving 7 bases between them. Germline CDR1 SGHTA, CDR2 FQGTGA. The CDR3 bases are TGTGCCAGCAGCTTAAAACCTGGAGATACGCAGTATTTT. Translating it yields CASSLKPGDTQYF. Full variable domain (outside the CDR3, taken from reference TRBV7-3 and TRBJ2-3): GAGVSQTPSNKVTEKGKYVELRCDPISGHTALYWYRQSLGQGPEFLIYFQGTGAADDSGLPNDRFFAVRPEGSVSTLKIQRTERGDSAVYLCASSLKPGDTQYFGPGTRLTVL.

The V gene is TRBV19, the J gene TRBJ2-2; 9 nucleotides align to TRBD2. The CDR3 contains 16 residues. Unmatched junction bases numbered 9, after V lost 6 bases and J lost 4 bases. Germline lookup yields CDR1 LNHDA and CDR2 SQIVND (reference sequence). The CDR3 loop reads CASRGLAGVVTGELFF. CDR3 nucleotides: TGTGCCAGTAGAGGATTAGCGGGAGTTGTCACCGGGGAGCTGTTTTTT.

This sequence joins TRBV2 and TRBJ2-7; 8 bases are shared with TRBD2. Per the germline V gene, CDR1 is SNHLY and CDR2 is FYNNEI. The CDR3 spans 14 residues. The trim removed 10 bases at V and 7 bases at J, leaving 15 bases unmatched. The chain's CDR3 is CANSASGGSGEQYF. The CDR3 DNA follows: TGTGCCAACTCCGCCTCGGGAGGGTCGGGGGAGCAGTACTTC.

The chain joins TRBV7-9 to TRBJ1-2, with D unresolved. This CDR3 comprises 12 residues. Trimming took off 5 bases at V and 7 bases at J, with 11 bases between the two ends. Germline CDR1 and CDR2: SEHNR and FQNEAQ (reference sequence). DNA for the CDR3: TGTGCCAGCAGCAAAATCGATTCTGGCTACACCTTC. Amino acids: CASSKIDSGYTF.

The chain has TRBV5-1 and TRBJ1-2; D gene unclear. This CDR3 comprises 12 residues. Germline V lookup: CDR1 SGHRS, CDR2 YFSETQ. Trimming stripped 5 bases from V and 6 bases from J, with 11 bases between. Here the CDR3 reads CASSSMRNGYTF. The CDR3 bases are TGCGCCAGCAGTTCTATGAGGAATGGCTACACCTTC.